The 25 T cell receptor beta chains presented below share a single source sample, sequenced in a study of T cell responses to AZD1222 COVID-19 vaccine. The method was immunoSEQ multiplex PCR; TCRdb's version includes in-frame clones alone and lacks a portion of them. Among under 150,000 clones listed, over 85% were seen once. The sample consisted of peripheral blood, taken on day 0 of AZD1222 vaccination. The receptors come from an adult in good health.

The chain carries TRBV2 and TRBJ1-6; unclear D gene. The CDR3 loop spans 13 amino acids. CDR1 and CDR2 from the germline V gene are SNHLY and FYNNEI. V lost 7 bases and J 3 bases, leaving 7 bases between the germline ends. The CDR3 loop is CASNRDYNSPLHF. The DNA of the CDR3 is TGTGCCAGCAACCGAGACTATAATTCACCCCTCCACTTT.

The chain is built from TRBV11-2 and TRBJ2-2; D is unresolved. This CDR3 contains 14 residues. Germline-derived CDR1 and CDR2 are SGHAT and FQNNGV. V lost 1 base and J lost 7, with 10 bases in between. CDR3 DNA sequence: TGTGCCAGCAGCTTAGGTGCAGTCATCGGGGAGCTGTTTTTT. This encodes CASSLGAVIGELFF.

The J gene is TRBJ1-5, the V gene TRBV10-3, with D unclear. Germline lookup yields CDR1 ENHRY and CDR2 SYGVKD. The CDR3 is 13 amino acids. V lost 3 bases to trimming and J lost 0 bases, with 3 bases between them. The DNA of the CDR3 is TGTGCCATCAGTGACAGTAGCAATCAGCCCCAGCATTTT. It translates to CAISDSSNQPQHF.

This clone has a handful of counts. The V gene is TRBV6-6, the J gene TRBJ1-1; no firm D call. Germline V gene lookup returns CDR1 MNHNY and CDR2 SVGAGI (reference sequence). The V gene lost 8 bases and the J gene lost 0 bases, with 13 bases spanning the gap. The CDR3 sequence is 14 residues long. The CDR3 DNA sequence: TGTGCCAGCGTAACCGTAAAGGTGAACACTGAAGCTTTCTTT. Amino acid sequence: CASVTVKVNTEAFF.

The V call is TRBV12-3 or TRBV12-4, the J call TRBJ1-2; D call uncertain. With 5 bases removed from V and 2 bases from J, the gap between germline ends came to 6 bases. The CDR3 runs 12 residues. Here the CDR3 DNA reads TGTGCCAGCAGTCCGGGAAACTATGGCTACACCTTC. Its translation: CASSPGNYGYTF.

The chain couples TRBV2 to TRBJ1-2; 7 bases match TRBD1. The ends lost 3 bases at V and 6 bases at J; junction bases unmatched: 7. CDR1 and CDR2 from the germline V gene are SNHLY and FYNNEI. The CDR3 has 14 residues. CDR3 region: CASSERVRGDGYTF. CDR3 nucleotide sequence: TGTGCCAGCAGTGAGAGAGTCAGGGGGGATGGCTACACCTTC.

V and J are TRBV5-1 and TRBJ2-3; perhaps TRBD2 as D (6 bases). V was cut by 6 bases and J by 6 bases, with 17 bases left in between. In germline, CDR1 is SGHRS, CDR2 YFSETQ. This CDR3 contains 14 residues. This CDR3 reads CASTRDSFTDTQYF. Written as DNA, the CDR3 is TGCGCCAGCACAAGGGACTCGTTCACGGATACGCAGTATTTT.

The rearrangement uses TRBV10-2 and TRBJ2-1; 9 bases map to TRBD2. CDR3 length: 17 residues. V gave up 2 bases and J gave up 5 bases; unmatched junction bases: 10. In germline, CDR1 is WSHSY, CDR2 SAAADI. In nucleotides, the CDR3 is TGCGCCAGCAGTGAGCTAGTAGCGGGGGTAAAAAACAATGAGCAGTTCTTC. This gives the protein CASSELVAGVKNNEQFF.

The CDR3 sequence is CASSGEGGTEAFF. The CDR3 DNA follows: TGTGCCAGCAGTGGGGAAGGGGGCACTGAAGCTTTCTTT. J is TRBJ1-1 and V is TRBV6-4; D is possibly TRBD1 (6 bases). The germline V and J ends were trimmed by 4 bases and 4 bases, with 10 bases remaining between them. This CDR3 region has 13 residues. CDR1 is MRHNA and CDR2 is SNTAGT in the germline V gene.

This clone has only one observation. The CDR3 nucleotides read TGTGCCAGCAGCGTAGGCGACCCCTCTGATGGAAACACCATATATTTT. Translating gives CASSVGDPSDGNTIYF. The chain links TRBV9 to TRBJ1-3; D not certain. CDR1 is SGDLS and CDR2 is YYNGEE in the germline V gene. CDR3 length: 16 amino acids. V lost 0 bases and J lost 3, with 13 bases in between.

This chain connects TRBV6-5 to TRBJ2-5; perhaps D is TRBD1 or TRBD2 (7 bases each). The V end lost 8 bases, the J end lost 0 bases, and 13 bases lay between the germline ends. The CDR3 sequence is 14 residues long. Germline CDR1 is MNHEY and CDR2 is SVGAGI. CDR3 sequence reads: CASWEGQNQETQYF. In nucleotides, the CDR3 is TGTGCCAGCTGGGAGGGACAGAACCAAGAGACCCAGTACTTC.

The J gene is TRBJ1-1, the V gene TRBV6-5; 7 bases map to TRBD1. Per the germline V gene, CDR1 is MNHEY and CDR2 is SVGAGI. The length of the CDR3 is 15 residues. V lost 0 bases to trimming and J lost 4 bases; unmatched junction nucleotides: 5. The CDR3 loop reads CASSYSYRGGTEAFF. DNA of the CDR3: TGTGCCAGCAGTTACTCCTACAGGGGTGGCACTGAAGCTTTCTTT.

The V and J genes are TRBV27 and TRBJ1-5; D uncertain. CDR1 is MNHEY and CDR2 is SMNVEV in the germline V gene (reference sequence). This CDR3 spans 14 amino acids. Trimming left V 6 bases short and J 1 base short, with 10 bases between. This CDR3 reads CASRRTASNQPQHF. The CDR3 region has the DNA TGTGCCAGCAGGAGGACGGCCAGCAATCAGCCCCAGCATTTT.

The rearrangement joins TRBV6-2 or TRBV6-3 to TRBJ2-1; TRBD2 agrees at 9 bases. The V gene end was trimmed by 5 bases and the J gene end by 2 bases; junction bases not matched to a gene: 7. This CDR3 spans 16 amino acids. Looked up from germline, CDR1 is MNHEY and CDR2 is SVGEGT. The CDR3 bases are TGTGCCAGCAGTGCGGGCGGGGGGGCCCCCTACAATGAGCAGTTCTTC. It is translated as CASSAGGGAPYNEQFF.

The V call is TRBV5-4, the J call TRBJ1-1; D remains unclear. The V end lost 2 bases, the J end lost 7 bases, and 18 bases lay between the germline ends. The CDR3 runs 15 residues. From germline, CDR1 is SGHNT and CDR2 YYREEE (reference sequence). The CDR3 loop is CASSFGKRSVVEAFF. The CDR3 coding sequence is TGTGCCAGCAGCTTCGGAAAACGGTCGGTTGTTGAAGCTTTCTTT.

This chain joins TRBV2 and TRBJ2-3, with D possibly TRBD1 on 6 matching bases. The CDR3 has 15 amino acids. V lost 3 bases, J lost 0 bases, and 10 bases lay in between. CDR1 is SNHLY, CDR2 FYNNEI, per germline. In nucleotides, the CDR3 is TGTGCCAGCAGTGACCAGACAGGCAGCACAGATACGCAGTATTTT. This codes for CASSDQTGSTDTQYF.

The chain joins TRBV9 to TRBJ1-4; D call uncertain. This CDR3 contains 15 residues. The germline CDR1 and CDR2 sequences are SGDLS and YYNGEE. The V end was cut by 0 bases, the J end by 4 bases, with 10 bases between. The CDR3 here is CASSVARGSNEKLFF. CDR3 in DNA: TGTGCCAGCAGCGTAGCCCGGGGTAGTAATGAAAAACTGTTTTTT.

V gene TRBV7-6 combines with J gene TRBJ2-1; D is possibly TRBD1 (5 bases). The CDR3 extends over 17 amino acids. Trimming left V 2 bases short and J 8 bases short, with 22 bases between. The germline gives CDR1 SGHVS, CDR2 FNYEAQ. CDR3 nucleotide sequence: TGTGCCAGCAGCTTATCCCTAGGTGGGGCGGCTACGGATGAGCAGTTCTTC. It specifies CASSLSLGGAATDEQFF.

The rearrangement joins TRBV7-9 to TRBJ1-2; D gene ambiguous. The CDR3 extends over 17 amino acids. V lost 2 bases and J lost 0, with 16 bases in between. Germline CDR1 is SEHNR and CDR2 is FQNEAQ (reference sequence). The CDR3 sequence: CASSLTGSEITNYGYTF. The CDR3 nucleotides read TGTGCCAGCAGCTTAACGGGCTCGGAGATAACTAACTATGGCTACACCTTC.

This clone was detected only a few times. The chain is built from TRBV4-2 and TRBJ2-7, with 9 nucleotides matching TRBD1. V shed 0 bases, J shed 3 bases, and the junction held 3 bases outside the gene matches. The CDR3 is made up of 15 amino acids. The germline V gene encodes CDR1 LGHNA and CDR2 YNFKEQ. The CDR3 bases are TGTGCCAGCAGCCAAGATGAGACAGGGGGCTACGAGCAGTACTTC. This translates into CASSQDETGGYEQYF.

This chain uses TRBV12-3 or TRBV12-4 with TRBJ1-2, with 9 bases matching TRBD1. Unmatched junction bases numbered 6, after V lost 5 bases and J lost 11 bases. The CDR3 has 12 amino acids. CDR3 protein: CASSPWTGVYTF. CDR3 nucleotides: TGTGCCAGCAGTCCTTGGACAGGGGTGTACACCTTC.

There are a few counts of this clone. The CDR3: CASSPTGELFF. CDR3 DNA sequence: TGTGCCAGCAGTCCCACCGGGGAGCTGTTTTTT. The chain has TRBV2 and TRBJ2-2, with D unresolved. Trimming cost V 5 bases and J 4 bases, with 2 bases left between them. CDR1 and CDR2 from the germline V gene are SNHLY and FYNNEI. There are 11 residues in the CDR3.

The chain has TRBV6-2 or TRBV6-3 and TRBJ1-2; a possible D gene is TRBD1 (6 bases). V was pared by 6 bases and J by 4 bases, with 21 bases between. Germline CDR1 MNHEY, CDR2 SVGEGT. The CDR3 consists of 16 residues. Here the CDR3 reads CASRPRPPQGSYGYTF. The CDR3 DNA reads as TGTGCCAGCAGGCCTCGCCCTCCTCAGGGGAGCTATGGCTACACCTTC.

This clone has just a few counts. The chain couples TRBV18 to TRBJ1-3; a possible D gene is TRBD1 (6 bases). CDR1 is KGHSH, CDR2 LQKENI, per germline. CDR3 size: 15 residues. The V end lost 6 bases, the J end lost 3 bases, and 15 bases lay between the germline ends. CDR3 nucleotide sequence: TGTGCCAGCTCTTATTCGGCAGGGGATGGAAACACCATATATTTT. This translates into CASSYSAGDGNTIYF.

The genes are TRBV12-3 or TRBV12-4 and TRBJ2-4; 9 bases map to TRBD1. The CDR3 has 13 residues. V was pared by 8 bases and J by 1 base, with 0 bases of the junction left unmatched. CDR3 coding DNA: TGTGCCAGCGGGACAGGGGCCAAAAACATTCAGTACTTC. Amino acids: CASGTGAKNIQYF.